Reported below is one T cell receptor beta chain. The data originate from a study of blood T cell repertoires in COVID-19. V was trimmed by 3 bases and J by 6 bases, leaving 14 bases between them. The CDR3 spans 13 residues. Per germline, CDR1 DFQATT and CDR2 SNEGSKA (reference sequence). The authors' processing: For nucleated cells, counts were estimated from reference gene primer amplification. Here immunoSEQ multiplex PCR was the method, and the copy in TCRdb shows in-frame clones only, minus some. V and J calls and clone size are those listed in that table; D and trimming were worked out from the DNA. The sample lists 15,000 to 17,000 clones, 82% occurring once.

The chain carries TRBV20-1 and TRBJ1-2; D not resolved. The receptor comes from a man older than 75 with active or convalescent COVID-19. Sequenced sample: peripheral blood. DNA for the CDR3: TGCAGTGCTAGTCATACGGGAACGGATGGCTACACCTTC. Translating gives CSASHTGTDGYTF.